These 5 T cell receptor beta chains were sequenced from one sample in a study of control samples from healthy donors and cancer patients. Sequencing used immunoSEQ multiplex PCR; TCRdb keeps in-frame clones, though not all of them. This table holds 100,000 or so clones, around 89% found once. The material sequenced was blood. The receptors come from a man aged 25-45 years in good health.

To note about this clone: A read error may produce the germline difference seen at one junction end. This sequence joins TRBV23-1 and TRBJ2-2; D perhaps matches TRBD2 (5 bases). TRBV23-1 is an ORF, and what it does is uncertain. The CDR3 runs to 13 residues. The CDR3: CASSQSKDRGAVF. The CDR3 nucleotides are TGCGCCAGCAGTCAATCCAAGGACCGGGGAGCTGTTTTT.

J is TRBJ1-6 and V is TRBV28; D is perhaps TRBD1 (5 bases). V lost 5 bases and J lost 7, with 18 bases in between. This CDR3 is 16 amino acids long. Germline-derived CDR1 and CDR2 are MDHEN and SYDVKM. CDR3 amino acids: CASSLLRRAVNSPLHF. CDR3 DNA sequence: TGTGCCAGCAGTCTCCTCCGCAGGGCGGTAAATTCACCCCTCCACTTT. The full variable domain, with the rest looked up from reference TRBV28 and TRBJ1-6, is DVKVTQSSRYLVKRTGEKVFLECVQDMDHENMFWYRQDPGLGLRLIYFSYDVKMKEKGDIPEGYSVSREKKERFSLILESASTNQTSMYLCASSLLRRAVNSPLHFGNGTRLTVT.

The CDR3 protein is CASSQDIVSPNSGANVLTF. In DNA form, the CDR3 reads TGCGCCAGCAGCCAAGATATAGTGTCACCGAACTCTGGGGCCAACGTCCTGACTTTC. V and J are TRBV4-1 and TRBJ2-6; D is uncertain. CDR3 length equals 19 residues. The V and J ends lost 0 bases and 0 bases respectively, with 15 bases between them. Germline lookup yields CDR1 MGHRA and CDR2 YSYEKL.

This clone was detected only once. The genes are TRBV2 and TRBJ1-2; a possible D gene is TRBD1 (5 bases). The CDR3 extends over 13 amino acids. The germline V and J ends were trimmed by 9 bases and 4 bases, with 15 bases remaining between them. CDR1 SNHLY and CDR2 FYNNEI come from the germline V gene. CDR3 sequence: CASIWGVAYGYTF. Here the CDR3 DNA reads TGTGCCAGTATTTGGGGGGTCGCCTATGGCTACACCTTC.

The genes are TRBV10-1 and TRBJ2-2; no definite D call. Trimming left V 2 bases short and J 4 bases short, with 5 bases between. The CDR3 totals 13 residues. Germline loops: CDR1 WNHNN, CDR2 SYGVQD (reference sequence). DNA for the CDR3: TGCGCCAGCAGTGAGAGTCTCACCGGGGAGCTGTTTTTT. It yields the protein CASSESLTGELFF.